The clone carrying this T cell receptor beta chain was observed a single time. This is likely a read error, given that the CDR3 carries no conserved phenylalanine or tryptophan at its end. No DNA is shown, since the ends of the CDR3 on it are uncertain; the CDR3 is the one TCRdb lists. These data are taken from a study of blood T cell repertoires in COVID-19. Study at large: The origin of the acute and convalescent COVID-19 samples was the United States, Italy and Spain. PBMCs, B-cell-depleted T cells, or T cells provided the cDNA or gDNA that made up the material.

In germline, CDR1 is SGHAT, CDR2 FQDESV (reference sequence). The length of the CDR3 is 13 amino acids, counting both ends. Original data processing: Amplification of reference gene primers was used by the study to estimate nucleated cell counts. Sequenced by immunoSEQ multiplex PCR; TCRdb stores in-frame clones only, minus some. Clone size and V and J calls were adopted from that table, with D and trimming inferred from the DNA. The sample lists some 180,000 clones; approximately 90% were seen once. Sequencing was done on a sample of peripheral blood. V is TRBV11-1 and J is TRBJ2-4; the listed D gene, TRBD1, was not tested against the DNA. The receptor comes from a man in his forties with active or convalescent COVID-19. CDR3 sequence reads: CASSYEEPRTGGV.